The next 8 T cell receptor beta chains were all read from a single sample in a study of blood T cell repertoires in COVID-19. Profiled with immunoSEQ multiplex PCR; TCRdb holds only in-frame clones, not every one. Here the sample spans around 450,000 clones, about 89% being singletons. The specimen sequenced was peripheral blood. These TCRs come from a woman in her thirties with acute or convalescent COVID-19.

The chain is built from TRBV10-1 and TRBJ2-6; perhaps TRBD1 as D (6 bases). The V gene's germline CDR1 is WNHNN and CDR2 SYGVQD (reference sequence). CDR3 length equals 14 residues. Trimming removed 3 bases from V and 4 bases from J, with 7 bases in between. The CDR3 bases are TGCGCCAGCAGTGAAGACAGGGGGGCCAACGTCCTGACTTTC. This codes for CASSEDRGANVLTF.

The V call is TRBV2, the J call TRBJ2-3, with TRBD2 matching 13 bases. With V trimmed by 5 bases and J by 4 bases, 6 bases remained unmatched. The germline V gene encodes CDR1 SNHLY and CDR2 FYNNEI. This CDR3 has 16 amino acids. The CDR3 DNA sequence: TGTGCCAGCAGTACGGGACTAGCGGGGTTCGCAGATACGCAGTATTTT. Translated: CASSTGLAGFADTQYF. Using reference TRBV2 and TRBJ2-3 for the parts outside the CDR3, the full variable domain is EPEVTQTPSHQVTQMGQEVILRCVPISNHLYFYWYRQILGQKVEFLVSFYNNEISEKSEIFDDQFSVERPDGSNFTLKIRSTKLEDSAMYFCASSTGLAGFADTQYFGPGTRLTVL.

This sequence joins TRBV12-3 or TRBV12-4 and TRBJ2-6; no clear D gene. The length of the CDR3 is 13 residues. Trimming stripped 6 bases from V and 0 bases from J, with 3 bases between. The CDR3 DNA follows: TGTGCCAGCAGCTACTCTGGGGCCAACGTCCTGACTTTC. Amino acids: CASSYSGANVLTF.

Worth noting for this clone: Other DNA sequences in the sample encode the same CDR3. The chain has TRBV4-1 and TRBJ2-5; possibly TRBD2 for D (5 bases). Germline values: CDR1 MGHRA, CDR2 YSYEKL. V was pared by 1 base and J by 2 bases, with 8 bases between. This CDR3 comprises 14 residues. CDR3 residues: CASSQVGGQETQYF. The CDR3 DNA is TGCGCCAGCAGCCAAGTCGGCGGGCAAGAGACCCAGTACTTC.

The genes are TRBV14 and TRBJ2-7; the match to TRBD1 covers 10 bases. CDR1 is SGHDN and CDR2 is FVKESK in the germline V gene. V was clipped by 3 bases and J by 3 bases; unmatched bases: 5. This CDR3 region has 15 residues. The chain's CDR3 is CASSHPGQGHYEQYF. The CDR3 DNA is TGTGCCAGCAGCCATCCGGGACAGGGGCACTACGAGCAGTACTTC.

V is TRBV4-1 and J is TRBJ1-5; 7 positions match TRBD1. Losses at the gene ends were 4 bases for V and 2 bases for J; bases not matched to a gene: 8. This CDR3 has 16 residues. The germline V gene has CDR1 MGHRA and CDR2 YSYEKL. As DNA, the CDR3 is TGCGCCAGCAGCCCATTCGACAGGGCGGGCAATCAGCCCCAGCATTTT. Protein sequence: CASSPFDRAGNQPQHF.

This chain connects TRBV28 to TRBJ2-7; 7 bases line up with TRBD1. V lost 3 bases, J lost 3 bases, and 5 bases stayed unmatched. The germline V gene has CDR1 MDHEN and CDR2 SYDVKM. The CDR3 has 14 amino acids. The chain's CDR3 is CASSFEAGGYEQYF. CDR3 bases: TGTGCCAGCAGTTTCGAGGCAGGGGGCTACGAGCAGTACTTC.

In its sample, this clone was seen once. This chain uses TRBV9 with TRBJ1-2; D uncertain. The CDR3 has 17 residues. The V gene lost 2 bases and the J gene lost 1 base, with 18 bases spanning the gap. Germline values: CDR1 SGDLS, CDR2 YYNGEE. The DNA of the CDR3 is TGTGCCAGCAGCGTTGGAGGGAGGGCTCTAGGTAACTATGGCTACACCTTC. This encodes CASSVGGRALGNYGYTF.